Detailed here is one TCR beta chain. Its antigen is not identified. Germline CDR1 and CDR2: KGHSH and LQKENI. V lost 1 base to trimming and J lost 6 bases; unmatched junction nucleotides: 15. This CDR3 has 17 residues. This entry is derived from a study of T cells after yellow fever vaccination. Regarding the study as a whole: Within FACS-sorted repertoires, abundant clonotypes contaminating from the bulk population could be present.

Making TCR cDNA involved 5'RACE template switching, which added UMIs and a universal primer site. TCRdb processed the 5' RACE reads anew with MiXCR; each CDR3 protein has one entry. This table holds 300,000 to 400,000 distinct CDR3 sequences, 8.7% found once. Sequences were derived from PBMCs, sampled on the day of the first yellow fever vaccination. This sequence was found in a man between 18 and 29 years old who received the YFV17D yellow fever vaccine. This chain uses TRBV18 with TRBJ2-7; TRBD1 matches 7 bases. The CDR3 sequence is CASSPRPTGAEQGEQYF. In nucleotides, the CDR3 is TGTGCCAGCTCACCACGACCTACAGGGGCCGAGCAGGGCGAGCAGTACTTC.